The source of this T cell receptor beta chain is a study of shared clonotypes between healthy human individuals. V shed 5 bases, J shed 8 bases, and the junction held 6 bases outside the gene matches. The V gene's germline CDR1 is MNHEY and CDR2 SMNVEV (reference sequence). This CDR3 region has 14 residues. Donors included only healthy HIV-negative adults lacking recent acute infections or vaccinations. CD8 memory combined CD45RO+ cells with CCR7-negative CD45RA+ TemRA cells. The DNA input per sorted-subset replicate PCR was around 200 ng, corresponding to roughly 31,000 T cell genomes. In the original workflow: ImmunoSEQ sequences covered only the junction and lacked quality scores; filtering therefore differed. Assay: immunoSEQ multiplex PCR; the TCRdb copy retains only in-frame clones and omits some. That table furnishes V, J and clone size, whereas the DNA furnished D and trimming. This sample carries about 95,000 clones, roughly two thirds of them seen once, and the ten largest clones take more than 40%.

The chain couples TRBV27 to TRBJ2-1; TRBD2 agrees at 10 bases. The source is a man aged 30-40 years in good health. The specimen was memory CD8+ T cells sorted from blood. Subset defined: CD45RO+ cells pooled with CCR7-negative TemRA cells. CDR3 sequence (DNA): TGTGCCAGCAGTATGGAGCGGGAGGGCCATGAGCAGTTCTTC. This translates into CASSMEREGHEQFF.